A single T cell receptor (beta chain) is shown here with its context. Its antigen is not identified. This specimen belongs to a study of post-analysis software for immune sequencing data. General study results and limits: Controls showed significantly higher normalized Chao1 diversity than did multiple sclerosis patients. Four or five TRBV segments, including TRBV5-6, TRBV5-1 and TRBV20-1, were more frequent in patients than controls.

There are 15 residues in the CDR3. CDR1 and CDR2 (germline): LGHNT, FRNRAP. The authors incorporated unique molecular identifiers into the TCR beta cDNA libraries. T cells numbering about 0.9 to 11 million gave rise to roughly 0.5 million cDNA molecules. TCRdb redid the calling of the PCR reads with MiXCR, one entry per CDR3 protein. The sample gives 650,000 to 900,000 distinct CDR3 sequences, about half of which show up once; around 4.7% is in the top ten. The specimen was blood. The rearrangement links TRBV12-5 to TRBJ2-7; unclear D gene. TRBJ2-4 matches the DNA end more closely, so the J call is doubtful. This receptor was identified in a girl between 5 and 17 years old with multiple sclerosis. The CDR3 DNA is TGTGCTAGTGGTCAGGTTGAAGGGCCTGGGGACATTCAGTACTTC. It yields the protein CASGQVEGPGDIQYF.